The sequence of this T cell receptor beta chain was determined in a study of blood T cell repertoires in COVID-19. On the study more broadly: COVID-19 samples, acute and convalescent, were from the United States, Italy and Spain. T cells, B-cell-depleted T cells, or PBMCs provided the cDNA or gDNA that served as material.

The ends lost 0 bases at V and 7 bases at J; junction bases unmatched: 18. The CDR3 runs 20 residues. Germline CDR1 LGHNT, CDR2 FRNRAP. Patients at the Seattle site were enrolled during active infection and followed longitudinally. Original processing notes: Reference gene primers were amplified, and this amplification served to estimate nucleated cell counts. Some clones are missing from TCRdb's copy, which holds only in-frame ones; the method was immunoSEQ multiplex PCR. That table gives V, J and clone size, and the DNA gave D and trimming. The repertoire has 200,000 or so clones, just under 85% of them found once; the top ten carry 0.95%.

The sequencing sample was made of peripheral blood. This chain links TRBV12-5 with TRBJ2-1; 10 nucleotides match TRBD2. This receptor was identified in a man aged 55 to 69 with COVID-19, enrolled during active disease. The CDR3 loop reads CASGLVLGTGPGLAENEQFF. The CDR3 bases are TGTGCTAGTGGTTTGGTACTCGGAACGGGCCCCGGACTAGCGGAGAATGAGCAGTTCTTC.